Here is one TCR beta chain with its context. These data originate in a study of T-cell memory formation after mild COVID-19. Study information: There were largely donor-specific TCR clusters.

TCRdb fed the 5' RACE reads into MiXCR, producing one record per CDR3 protein. The sample holds a few hundred thousand distinct CDR3 sequences, about 20% seen once. Germline lookup yields CDR1 SGHTA and CDR2 FQGNSA. The CDR3 runs to 19 residues. The V and J ends lost 3 bases and 8 bases, in that order; junction bases with no gene match: 20. The sequence came from an adult woman who had mild COVID-19 (a few samples of this study predate the infection). Cell type and time point are not known. Sequenced material: PBMCs or a T cell subset sorted from them (not recorded which). The rearrangement joins TRBV7-2 to TRBJ2-2, with 8 bases identical to TRBD2. CDR3 protein: CASSFRPTSGTSLGGELFF. DNA of the CDR3: TGTGCCAGCAGCTTTCGCCCGACCTCCGGGACTAGTCTGGGGGGGGAGCTGTTTTTT.